This TCR beta chain is from a study of cytomegalovirus exposure and HLA in healthy donors. Overall study context: The same platform used for the approximately 670 first-cohort repertoires was also used for the 130 or so validation repertoires, as a later analysis reported. The study, taken as a whole, reports: Researchers catalogued 160 or so TCR beta chains as cytomegalovirus-associated.

Comments on this clone: Its matching antigen is unknown.

V lost 5 bases, J lost 1 base, and 5 bases stayed unmatched. The CDR3 has 15 amino acids. Germline CDR1 reads SQVTM; CDR2 reads ANQGSEA. Produced via immunoSEQ multiplex PCR; TCRdb's table is partial and in-frame only. The repertoire consists of over 200,000 clones, with roughly 88% occurring once and the leading ten covering about 3%. The clonotype was recovered from a woman under 30 in good health and CMV-seronegative. The chain is built from TRBV29-1 and TRBJ2-5, with 12 positions matching TRBD2. Sequencing input: PBMCs. The CDR3 region is CSVRGTSGFQETQYF. The CDR3 DNA reads as TGCAGCGTTAGGGGGACTAGCGGGTTCCAAGAGACCCAGTACTTC.